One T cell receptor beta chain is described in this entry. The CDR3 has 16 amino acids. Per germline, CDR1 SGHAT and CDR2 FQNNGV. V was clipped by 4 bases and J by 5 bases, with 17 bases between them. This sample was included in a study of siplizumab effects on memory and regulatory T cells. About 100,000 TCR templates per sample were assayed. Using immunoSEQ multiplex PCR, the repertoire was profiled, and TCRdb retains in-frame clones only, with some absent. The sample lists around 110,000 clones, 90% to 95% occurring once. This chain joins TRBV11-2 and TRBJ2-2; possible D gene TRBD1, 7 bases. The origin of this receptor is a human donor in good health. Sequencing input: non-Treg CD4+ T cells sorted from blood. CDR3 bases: TGTGCCAGCAGCTCGATCAGGGGGAGGTTAACCGGGGAGCTGTTTTTT. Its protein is CASSSIRGRLTGELFF.